These 2 T cell receptor beta chains came from one sample sequenced in a study of metastatic and nonmetastatic thyroid tumors. None of the patients had undergone any treatment ahead of thyroid surgery. TCRdb reprocessed the PCR reads using MiXCR. The sample carries around 13,000 clones, 20% to 30% recorded once. What was sequenced was adjacent normal tissue. The receptors derive from a female donor with papillary thyroid cancer or a benign thyroid nodule (not recorded which). Some clones in this sample may be carry-over from other donors' samples.

The chain carries TRBV7-6 and TRBJ2-1, with D possibly TRBD1 on 7 matching bases. Germline CDR1 SGHVS, CDR2 FNYEAQ. V was shortened by 3 bases and J by 8 bases, with 23 bases between the two germline ends. The CDR3 spans 17 residues. CDR3 protein: CASSFSAGRQGVHEQFF. The CDR3 nucleotides read TGTGCCAGCAGCTTCTCGGCGGGGCGACAGGGCGTCCATGAGCAGTTCTTC.

This chain connects TRBV7-8 to TRBJ1-2, with D perhaps matching TRBD1 (5 bases). This CDR3 spans 13 amino acids. Germline CDR1 reads SGHVS; CDR2 reads FQNEAQ. V gave up 6 bases and J gave up 0 bases, with 8 bases separating them. Here the CDR3 DNA reads TGTGCCAGCAGTACAGGATCTAACTATGGCTACACCTTC. It translates to CASSTGSNYGYTF.